This T cell receptor beta chain was documented in a study of T cell responses to AZD1222 COVID-19 vaccine. Study-level points and caveats: The span of vaccine-associated CD4 TCRs extended across spike, with dominance at 160-218 and 743-854. A rise in Spike-specific TCR breadth and depth followed two AZD1222 doses. No day 14 peak samples; only post-peak repertoires were characterized. Mostly white British, mostly female donors; authors suggested clonal diversity may be underestimated.

Trimming left V 5 bases short and J 4 bases short, with 6 bases between. CDR3 length: 13 amino acids. Turning to this clone: Its cognate antigen is unknown.

The method was immunoSEQ multiplex PCR; TCRdb's version includes in-frame clones alone and lacks a portion of them. Of 130,000 to 150,000 clones listed, around nine tenths are singletons. The TCR sequence derives from an adult in good health. The specimen comprised peripheral blood, sampled on day 0 of AZD1222 vaccination. The V and J genes are TRBV12-3 or TRBV12-4 and TRBJ2-6; no definite D call. The CDR3 is CASSPSGANVLTF. DNA for the CDR3: TGTGCCAGCAGTCCTTCGGGGGCCAACGTCCTGACTTTC.